This T cell receptor (beta chain) is drawn from a study of response to subunit inactivated influenza vaccine (dated by TCRdb to between 2018 and 2020). Regarding the complete study: To follow how T cells responded to a trivalent subunit inactivated influenza vaccine, the researchers relied on deep quantitative profiling of the T cell receptor repertoire. On the study overall, not on this receptor specifically: According to the authors, only a limited number of new T cells may be recruited by each seasonal influenza vaccination.

For CDR1 and CDR2, the germline V gene lists SGHRS and YFSETQ. Its CDR3 holds 15 amino acids, cysteine through phenylalanine. The entry retains the CDR3 DNA only, 45 bases that are in frame from base 1. The germline V and J ends show losses of 4 bases and 2 bases respectively, and no gene match explains 5 bases of the junction. This clonotype was recorded a few times. No antigen is known for it. Base qualities were left out, and no much larger clone turns up one base away. The library was generated by RT-PCR. TCRdb lists the instrument as Illumina HiSeq 2500. TCRdb passed the public sequencing reads through fastp at Q25 and MiXCR, retaining productive beta sequences. A single entry per CDR3 protein holds the most common genes and DNA from its merged rows. The sample table records hundreds of thousands of distinct CDR3 sequences; roughly 12% of these occur just once. Roughly 10% of the sample lies in the top ten.

This sequence was found in a man aged 50-60 years who received an inactivated influenza vaccine. Donor details come from another sample of the same person, matched by shared clones. The sequencing used PBMCs from blood, collected on the day of vaccination. This chain joins TRBV5-1 to TRBJ2-7, and TRBD2 matches 11 of the central bases. The CDR3: CASSTTSGSTYEQYF. Here is the DNA: TGCGCCAGCAGCACCACTAGCGGGAGTACCTACGAGCAGTACTTC.